Below, one T cell receptor (beta chain) is given with its context. These data belong to a study of blood T cell repertoires in COVID-19. The CDR3 totals 15 residues. Germline-derived CDR1 and CDR2 are MGHRA and YSYEKL. V dropped 0 bases and J dropped 5; count of bases not matched to a gene: 6. Participants had their cohort set by participant-reported clinical history. Cohort 3 donors counted as recovered after two negative PCRs, clearance, or resolved symptoms. Using immunoSEQ multiplex PCR, the repertoire was profiled, and TCRdb retains in-frame clones only, with some absent. The sample lists about 310,000 clones, about nine tenths seen once, with over 8% in the top ten.

Sequenced input: PBMCs or T cells enriched from blood (not recorded which). The receptor's source is a woman aged 40 to 50 who had recovered from COVID-19. The rearrangement links TRBV4-1 to TRBJ2-5; 7 positions match TRBD2. The CDR3 region has the DNA TGCGCCAGCAGCCAAGACACCGGGGGGTGGGAGACCCAGTACTTC. It specifies CASSQDTGGWETQYF.